The rows below give T cell receptor beta chains drawn from one sample of a study of PD-1 blockade in classical Hodgkin lymphoma. TCRdb's table, derived via immunoSEQ multiplex PCR, lists solely in-frame clones and lacks some. The sample contains just under 20,000 clones, more than 75% of which appear only once. The sequencing here drew on peripheral blood mononuclear cells (PBMCs), taken before the fourth cycle of nivolumab. These receptors were collected from a human donor with classical Hodgkin lymphoma. The CDR3 runs from the conserved cysteine through the conserved F or W.

j_gene | v_gene | CDR3aa
TRBJ2-5 | TRBV10-3 | CATTLGARETQYF
TRBJ2-1 | TRBV5-4 | CASPGGAGEEGNEQFF
TRBJ2-1 | TRBV4-1 | CASSQDRVGLAALSSYNEQFF
TRBJ1-1 | TRBV7-3 | CASSLSGMNTEAFF
TRBJ1-3 | TRBV4-3 | CASSQVYALIGGLNGNTIYF
TRBJ1-1 | TRBV19 | CASSPGPRGLINTEAFF
TRBJ2-3 | TRBV19 | CASSFLGTDTQYF
TRBJ2-7 | TRBV28 | CASTSGPYEQYF
TRBJ1-5 | TRBV5-6 | CASSLAGQPQHF
TRBJ2-1 | TRBV28 | CASSLVSNEQFF
TRBJ2-3 | TRBV20-1 | CSARANGTQYF
TRBJ2-1 | TRBV27 | CASSLSSSQGRENEQFF
TRBJ1-3 | TRBV5-6 | CASSLVGHSSSGNTIYF
TRBJ2-5 | TRBV9 | CASSLTTGGETQYF
TRBJ1-2 | TRBV4-3 | CASSHLDSNYGYTF
TRBJ1-2 | TRBV7-9 | CASSQVRDSGYTF
TRBJ1-3 | TRBV4-1 | CASSQEGGRKASGNTIYF
TRBJ2-1 | TRBV29-1 | CSVVERNEQFF
TRBJ1-1 | TRBV6-1 | CASMLRQVGTEAFF
TRBJ2-6 | TRBV5-1 | CASSLDPKTGTKAF
TRBJ1-2 | TRBV6-6 | CASSPHGQGNNYGYTF
TRBJ2-2 | TRBV4-3 | CASSQDHRTGELFF
TRBJ2-3 | TRBV19 | CASSIAGLAGSTDTQYF
TRBJ1-6 | TRBV4-1 | CASSQVERTPLHF
TRBJ2-2 | TRBV19 | CASSLKGQGTGELFF
TRBJ1-4 | TRBV7-9 | CASSLGSVVGSTNEKLFF
TRBJ2-7 | TRBV27 | CASSLQTPPHEQYF
TRBJ2-4 | TRBV2 | CASSGTGGTVGIQYF
TRBJ1-5 | TRBV7-9 | CASSPDRGANQPQHF
TRBJ2-1 | TRBV7-2 | CASSLRLAGGSSYNEQFF
TRBJ2-6 | TRBV19 | CASSENGANVLTF
TRBJ2-1 | TRBV7-7 | CASSLSGSGGIYNEQFF
TRBJ2-3 | TRBV28 | CASSPPLGQGADTQYF
TRBJ1-3 | TRBV10-3 | CAIRDQLLPPGGNTIYF
TRBJ2-1 | TRBV9 | CASSVVAPSGRKYNEQFF
TRBJ2-3 | TRBV18 | CASSPPQGLSTDTQYF
TRBJ2-2 | TRBV7-2 | CASSLSSATGELFF